Sequencing of this T cell receptor (beta chain) was carried out in a study of beta chain features in type 1 diabetes. Study results and limitations: At VDJ recombination sites, type 1 diabetes patients had fewer insertions and more deleted nucleotides. The study found moderately but significantly shorter TCRB CDR3s in all four CD4+ subsets of Type 1 diabetes patients. Relative to healthy donors, patients appeared to have naive, central memory and Treg TCRB repertoires that were more similar.

Every bit of the isolated RNA underwent reverse transcription, so sequencing read expressed TCRB transcripts. Measured with immunoSEQ multiplex PCR; TCRdb has only the in-frame clones, and not every one. The sample has approximately 600,000 clones, roughly 12% seen once. About this clone: Its antigen is unidentified.

Averaging around 120 mL, one heparinised blood draw was given by each donor. A sort by CD45RO/CCR7/CD25/CD127/CD95/CD27 yielded CD4+ naive, central memory, regulatory and stem cell-like memory cells. Material: naive CD4+ T cells from blood. This TCR came from a man aged 25-40 years with type 1 diabetes.

Here the CDR3 DNA reads TGCAGCGTTGGACAGGGCCGTGATCAGCCCCAGCATTTT. Encoded protein: CSVGQGRDQPQHF. The chain joins TRBV29-1 to TRBJ1-5; 7 bases agree with TRBD1. The CDR3 spans 13 residues. V shed 4 bases, J shed 5 bases, and the junction held 5 bases outside the gene matches. The V gene's germline CDR1 is SQVTM and CDR2 ANQGSEA. Together with reference TRBV29-1 and TRBJ1-5, the CDR3 gives the full variable domain: SAVISQKPSRDICQRGTSLTIQCQVDSQVTMMFWYRQQPGQSLTLIATANQGSEATYESGFVIDKFPISRPNLTFSTLTVSNMSPEDSSIYLCSVGQGRDQPQHFGDGTRLSIL.